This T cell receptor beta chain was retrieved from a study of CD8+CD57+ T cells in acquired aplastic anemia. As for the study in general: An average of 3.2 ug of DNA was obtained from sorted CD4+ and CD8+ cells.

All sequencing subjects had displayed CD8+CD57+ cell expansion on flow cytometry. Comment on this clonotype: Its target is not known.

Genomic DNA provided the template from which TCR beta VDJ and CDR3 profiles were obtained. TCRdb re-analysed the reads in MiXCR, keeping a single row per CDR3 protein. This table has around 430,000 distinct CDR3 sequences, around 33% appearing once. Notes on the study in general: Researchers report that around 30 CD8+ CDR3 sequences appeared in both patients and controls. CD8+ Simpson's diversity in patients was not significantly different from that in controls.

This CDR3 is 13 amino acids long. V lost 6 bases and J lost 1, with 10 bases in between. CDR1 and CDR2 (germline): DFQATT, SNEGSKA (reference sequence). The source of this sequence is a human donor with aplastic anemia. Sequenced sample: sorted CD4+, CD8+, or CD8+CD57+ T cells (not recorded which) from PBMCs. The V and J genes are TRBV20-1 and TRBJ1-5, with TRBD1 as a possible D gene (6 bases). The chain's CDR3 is CSAPTGSNQPQHF. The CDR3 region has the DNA TGCAGTGCGCCGACAGGCAGCAATCAGCCCCAGCATTTT.